This T cell receptor (beta chain) was captured in a study of blood T cell repertoires in COVID-19. Study context: Whether acute or convalescent, the COVID-19 samples came from the United States, Italy and Spain. Sources were T cells, B-cell-depleted T cells, or PBMCs; the material itself was cDNA or gDNA.

The germline CDR1 and CDR2 sequences are MNHEY and SVGAGI. Trimming removed 4 bases from V and 4 bases from J; junction bases left unmatched: 12. The CDR3 runs 16 residues. Source study methods: How many nucleated cells were present was estimated from reference gene primer amplification. Some clones are missing from TCRdb's copy, which holds only in-frame ones; the method was immunoSEQ multiplex PCR. Clone size and V and J calls were adopted from that table, with D and trimming inferred from the DNA. Among approximately 150,000 clones listed, about 90% were seen once. This TCR was sampled from a woman aged 55-75 years with acute or convalescent COVID-19. This rearrangement joins TRBV6-5 to TRBJ1-2; 7 nucleotides align to TRBD1. Sequencing was carried out using peripheral blood. DNA of the CDR3: TGTGCCAGCAGTTCAACGACAGGGAGGCCCTTCTATGGCTACACCTTC. Translation gives CASSSTTGRPFYGYTF.